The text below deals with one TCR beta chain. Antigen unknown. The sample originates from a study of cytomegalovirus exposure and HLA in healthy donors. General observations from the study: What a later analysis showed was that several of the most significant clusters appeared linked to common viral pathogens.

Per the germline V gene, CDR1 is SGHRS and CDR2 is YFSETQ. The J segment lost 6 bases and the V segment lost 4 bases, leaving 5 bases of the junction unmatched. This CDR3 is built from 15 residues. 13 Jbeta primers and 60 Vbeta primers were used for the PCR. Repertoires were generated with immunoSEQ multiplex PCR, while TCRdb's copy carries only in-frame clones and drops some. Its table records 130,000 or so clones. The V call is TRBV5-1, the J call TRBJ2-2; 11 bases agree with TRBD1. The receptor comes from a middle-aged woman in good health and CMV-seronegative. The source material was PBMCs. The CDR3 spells CASSTRTGGPGELFF. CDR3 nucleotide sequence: TGCGCCAGCAGCACTCGGACAGGGGGCCCCGGGGAGCTGTTTTTT.